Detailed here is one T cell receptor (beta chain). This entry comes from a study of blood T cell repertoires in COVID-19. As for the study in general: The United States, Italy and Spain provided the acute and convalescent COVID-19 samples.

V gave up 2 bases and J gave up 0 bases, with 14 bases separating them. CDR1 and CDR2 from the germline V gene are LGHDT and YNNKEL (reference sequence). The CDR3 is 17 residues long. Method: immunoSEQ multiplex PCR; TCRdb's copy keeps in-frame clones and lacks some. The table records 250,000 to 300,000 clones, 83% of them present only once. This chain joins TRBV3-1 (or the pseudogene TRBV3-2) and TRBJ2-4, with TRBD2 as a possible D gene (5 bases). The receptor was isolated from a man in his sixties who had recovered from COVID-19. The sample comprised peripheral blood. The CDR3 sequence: CASSQSSLRLAKNIQYF. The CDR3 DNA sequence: TGTGCCAGCAGCCAATCTAGCCTTCGACTAGCCAAAAACATTCAGTACTTC.